The 29 T cell receptor beta chains presented below share a single source sample, sequenced in a study of blood T cell repertoires in COVID-19. Sequencing used immunoSEQ multiplex PCR; TCRdb keeps in-frame clones, though not all of them. The table shows over 45,000 clones, with about 87% occurring only once. What was sequenced was peripheral blood. The receptors were sampled from a man aged 35 to 55 with COVID-19, enrolled during active disease.

The CDR3, as DNA: TGTGCCAGCAGCTTAGCGGACGGGGGAAGAAATCAGCCCCAGCATTTT. Translated: CASSLADGGRNQPQHF. The rearrangement links TRBV7-9 to TRBJ1-5, with D possibly being TRBD1 (5 bases). Germline lookup yields CDR1 SEHNR and CDR2 FQNEAQ (reference sequence). This CDR3 region has 16 residues. Trimming pared 0 bases from V and 4 bases from J, leaving 13 bases between.

The chain uses TRBV7-2 and TRBJ2-7, with 8 bases lining up with TRBD1. The J segment lost 0 bases and the V segment lost 2 bases, leaving 6 bases of the junction unmatched. Germline values: CDR1 SGHTA, CDR2 FQGNSA. The CDR3 extends over 16 amino acids. CDR3 bases: TGTGCCAGCAGCTTAAAGGGGGACAGGAACTCCTACGAGCAGTACTTC. It codes for CASSLKGDRNSYEQYF.

The chain employs TRBV28 and TRBJ1-1; 8 nucleotides agree with TRBD1. From germline, CDR1 is MDHEN and CDR2 SYDVKM. The CDR3 consists of 15 residues. V gave up 2 bases and J gave up 0 bases; unmatched junction bases: 2. The CDR3 DNA follows: TGTGCCAGCAGTTTAACAGGGGGGATGAACACTGAAGCTTTCTTT. Encoded protein: CASSLTGGMNTEAFF.

CDR3 region: CASTPLKGGTGELFF. The DNA for the CDR3 is TGTGCCAGCACCCCGCTTAAGGGAGGCACCGGGGAGCTGTTTTTT. This rearrangement joins TRBV6-5 to TRBJ2-2; D is perhaps TRBD2 (6 bases). This CDR3 has 15 amino acids. Trimming removed 7 bases at V and 4 bases at J, with 16 bases between. In germline, CDR1 is MNHEY, CDR2 SVGAGI.

There are a few counts of this clone. The rearrangement uses TRBV4-2 and TRBJ1-2; possible D gene TRBD1, 6 bases. The CDR3 loop spans 15 amino acids. Trimming took 0 bases from V and 5 from J, leaving 13 bases between them. Germline values: CDR1 LGHNA, CDR2 YNFKEQ. CDR3 DNA sequence: TGTGCCAGCAGCCAAGAAGGCAGGGGAGAATATGGCTACACCTTC. This sequence encodes CASSQEGRGEYGYTF.

In this sample, this clone turned up once. In DNA, the CDR3 is TGTGCCAGCAGTTATTTCGACAGGGGATACGAGCAGTACTTC. Translating gives CASSYFDRGYEQYF. The chain uses TRBV6-6 and TRBJ2-7, with 8 bases aligning to TRBD1. V gave up 3 bases and J gave up 4 bases; unmatched junction bases: 5. Germline V lookup: CDR1 MNHNY, CDR2 SVGAGI (reference sequence). This CDR3 region has 14 residues.

The chain employs TRBV5-1 and TRBJ2-7; D possibly corresponds to TRBD2 (5 bases). Per the germline V gene, CDR1 is SGHRS and CDR2 is YFSETQ. This CDR3 has 14 residues. Trimming removed 0 bases from V and 6 bases from J, with 13 bases in between. The CDR3 sequence is CASSLGLIGSEQYF. The CDR3 DNA reads TGCGCCAGCAGCTTGGGCCTTATAGGGAGCGAGCAGTACTTC.

The chain recombines TRBV24-1 with TRBJ1-5; TRBD1 agrees at 8 bases. J gave up 0 bases and V 4 bases, and 4 bases lay outside the gene matches. This CDR3 comprises 16 residues. Germline V gene sequence: CDR1 KGHDR, CDR2 SFDVKD. The DNA for the CDR3 is TGTGCCACCAGTGACCAGGACAGGGCTAGCAATCAGCCCCAGCATTTT. This encodes CATSDQDRASNQPQHF.

The rearrangement uses TRBV30 and TRBJ1-5; tentative D call: TRBD1 (6 bases). The V end lost 0 bases, the J end lost 7 bases, and 13 bases lay between the germline ends. CDR3 size: 14 residues. In germline, CDR1 is GTSNPN, CDR2 SVGIG (reference sequence). The CDR3, as DNA: TGTGCCTGGAGTGTACAGGGTTCCGGGCAGCCCCAGCATTTT. Its protein product is CAWSVQGSGQPQHF.

The rearrangement uses TRBV6-4 and TRBJ1-1; D is ambiguous. CDR3 length: 12 residues. The V end lost 5 bases, the J end lost 8 bases, and 12 bases lay between the germline ends. Germline values: CDR1 MRHNA, CDR2 SNTAGT. In DNA form, the CDR3 reads TGTGCCAGCAGTTCTCGGACGGGAGAAGCTTTCTTT. Encoded protein: CASSSRTGEAFF.

V is TRBV24-1 and J is TRBJ1-4, with 8 nucleotides matching TRBD1. The V and J ends lost 3 bases and 0 bases, in that order; junction bases with no gene match: 5. Germline V CDR1 and CDR2: KGHDR, SFDVKD. CDR3 length equals 17 residues. The CDR3 nucleotides are TGTGCCACCAGTGATGGGGGACAGGACCCAACTAATGAAAAACTGTTTTTT. Translated, it gives CATSDGGQDPTNEKLFF.

This rearrangement joins TRBV5-1 to TRBJ2-7, with D perhaps matching TRBD1 (6 bases). The CDR3 is 14 amino acids. Trimming removed 3 bases at V and 2 bases at J, with 12 bases between. CDR1 and CDR2 from the germline V gene are SGHRS and YFSETQ. CDR3 in DNA: TGCGCCAGCAGCTCCGAGTGGACAGCCTACGAGCAGTACTTC. It codes for CASSSEWTAYEQYF.

This clone turned up a few times. This chain uses TRBV5-4 with TRBJ2-7; D not resolved. The CDR3 is 14 amino acids. V dropped 0 bases and J dropped 0 bases, with 7 bases sitting between them. Germline values: CDR1 SGHNT, CDR2 YYREEE (reference sequence). The CDR3 DNA follows: TGTGCCAGCAGCTTGGGGCTAGGCTCCTACGAGCAGTACTTC. Translating gives CASSLGLGSYEQYF.

The rearrangement links TRBV12-5 to TRBJ1-1; D ambiguous. Germline V gene data show CDR1 as LGHNT and CDR2 as FRNRAP. CDR3 size: 16 residues. V was trimmed by 4 bases and J by 5 bases, leaving 20 bases between them. DNA for the CDR3: TGTGCTAGTGGTTCTCGAGAGGAGGCTGCGGGGACTGAAGCTTTCTTT. This sequence encodes CASGSREEAAGTEAFF.

This clone occurred once. The chain couples TRBV9 to TRBJ2-5; possible D gene TRBD1, 6 bases. The V gene lost 0 bases and the J gene lost 2 bases, with 11 bases spanning the gap. Germline lookup yields CDR1 SGDLS and CDR2 YYNGEE. The CDR3 has 15 amino acids. The CDR3 spells CASSVGTELQETQYF. CDR3 in DNA: TGTGCCAGCAGCGTAGGGACAGAGTTACAAGAGACCCAGTACTTC. The full variable domain, its missing parts supplied by reference TRBV9 and TRBJ2-5, is DSGVTQTPKHLITATGQRVTLRCSPRSGDLSVYWYQQSLDQGLQFLIQYYNGEERAKGNILERFSAQQFPDLHSELNLSSLELGDSALYFCASSVGTELQETQYFGPGTRLLVL.

The chain recombines TRBV24-1 with TRBJ2-3; 8 nucleotides match TRBD1. From germline, CDR1 is KGHDR and CDR2 SFDVKD. The CDR3 length is 17 residues. Losses at the gene ends were 6 bases for V and 2 bases for J; bases not matched to a gene: 12. As DNA, the CDR3 is TGTGCCACCAGTACCCTCCAGGGGGCCGGGGTCACAGATACGCAGTATTTT. Encoded protein: CATSTLQGAGVTDTQYF.

The V gene is TRBV6-6, the J gene TRBJ1-1; D is undetermined. The CDR3 spans 15 residues. The germline V and J ends were trimmed by 0 bases and 8 bases, with 16 bases remaining between them. The germline V gene has CDR1 MNHNY and CDR2 SVGAGI (reference sequence). Here the CDR3 DNA reads TGTGCCAGCAGTTACTCGTCCTCCGGGGTGGCCGAAGCTTTCTTT. Translation gives CASSYSSSGVAEAFF.

By proportion, this clone is medium-sized. V gene TRBV19 combines with J gene TRBJ2-2, with a weak D call TRBD1 (5 bases). The CDR3 runs to 13 residues. CDR1 is LNHDA and CDR2 is SQIVND in the germline V gene (reference sequence). With 5 bases removed from V and 6 bases from J, the gap between germline ends came to 10 bases. The CDR3 is CASSALGAGELFF. For the CDR3, the DNA is TGTGCCAGTAGTGCCCTAGGGGCCGGGGAGCTGTTTTTT.

This chain uses TRBV30 with TRBJ2-2; 8 bases agree with TRBD1. V dropped 1 base and J dropped 3; count of bases not matched to a gene: 1. The CDR3 is made up of 14 amino acids. CDR1 and CDR2 (germline): GTSNPN, SVGIG (reference sequence). Here the CDR3 DNA reads TGTGCCTGGAGTGGACAGGGGCACACCGGGGAGCTGTTTTTT. Protein: CAWSGQGHTGELFF.

The rearrangement joins TRBV5-6 to TRBJ1-1, with D maybe TRBD1 (6 bases). Germline CDR1 reads SGHDT; CDR2 reads YYEEEE. CDR3 size: 15 residues. Trimming left V 3 bases short and J 3 bases short, with 15 bases between. CDR3 region: CASSWGPGAHTEAFF. The CDR3 region has the DNA TGTGCCAGCAGCTGGGGGCCAGGGGCCCACACTGAAGCTTTCTTT.

The table lists this clone with a count of one. The chain couples TRBV6-6 to TRBJ1-2; D gene ambiguous. The CDR3 loop spans 14 amino acids. V dropped 6 bases and J dropped 0 bases, with 11 bases sitting between them. Germline V gene sequence: CDR1 MNHNY, CDR2 SVGAGI (reference sequence). CDR3 coding DNA: TGTGCCAGCAGCCCGCGGGAAGCTAACTATGGCTACACCTTC. This translates into CASSPREANYGYTF.

The rearrangement joins TRBV25-1 to TRBJ2-7, with D perhaps TRBD2 (7 bases). Germline CDR1 is MGHDK and CDR2 is SYGVNS. Trimming cost V 2 bases and J 4 bases, with 12 bases left between them. The CDR3 loop spans 14 amino acids. CDR3 sequence: CASSERGGRYEQYF. CDR3 nucleotides: TGTGCCAGCAGTGAAAGGGGGGGCAGGTACGAGCAGTACTTC.

V is TRBV30 and J is TRBJ2-3; 7 bases are a match to TRBD1. J gave up 5 bases and V 0 bases, and 8 bases lay outside the gene matches. Germline V gene lookup returns CDR1 GTSNPN and CDR2 SVGIG (reference sequence). CDR3 length: 15 amino acids. The DNA of the CDR3 is TGTGCCTGGAGTGTCCAAGGGACAGTTAAAGATACGCAGTATTTT. Amino acid sequence: CAWSVQGTVKDTQYF.

This rearrangement joins TRBV24-1 to TRBJ2-7; D unresolved. Trimming took off 3 bases at V and 5 bases at J, with 7 bases between the two ends. Germline V gene lookup returns CDR1 KGHDR and CDR2 SFDVKD. The CDR3 totals 12 residues. Here the CDR3 reads CATSDPRDEQYF. In DNA form, the CDR3 reads TGTGCCACCAGTGATCCCCGCGACGAGCAGTACTTC.

This clone is a singleton in its sample. This chain links TRBV5-1 with TRBJ1-2; no reliable D call. Trimming took 0 bases from V and 8 from J, leaving 11 bases between them. The CDR3 runs 13 residues. CDR1 is SGHRS and CDR2 is YFSETQ in the germline V gene. The CDR3 sequence: CASSLGEVQGYTF. CDR3 nucleotide sequence: TGCGCCAGCAGCTTGGGTGAGGTACAAGGCTACACCTTC.

The gene calls are TRBV18 and TRBJ1-1; TRBD1 might be the D (5 bases). V lost 0 bases, J lost 8 bases, and 13 bases lay in between. Germline CDR1 reads KGHSH; CDR2 reads LQKENI. The CDR3 consists of 14 residues. The CDR3 region has the DNA TGTGCCAGCTCACCACCCGGGGGGTCCGGCGAAGCTTTCTTT. Translation gives CASSPPGGSGEAFF.

This clone turned up a few times. The gene calls are TRBV15 and TRBJ2-1; a weak D match, TRBD1 (5 bases). This CDR3 is built from 13 residues. With 2 bases removed from V and 7 bases from J, the gap between germline ends came to 9 bases. Germline CDR1 and CDR2: LNHNV and YYDKDF (reference sequence). The DNA of the CDR3 is TGTGCCACCAGCAGACCCGACAGAAATGAGCAGTTCTTC. Translated: CATSRPDRNEQFF.

The chain employs TRBV7-2 and TRBJ1-2, with a possible D match to TRBD1 (6 bases). CDR1 and CDR2 (germline): SGHTA, FQGNSA. Trimming cost V 5 bases and J 5 bases, with 18 bases left between them. CDR3 size: 15 residues. The CDR3 bases are TGTGCCAGCAGCCTGGACAGAGCCGTAAATTATGGCTACACCTTC. Its translation is CASSLDRAVNYGYTF.

V usage is TRBV6-5 and J usage is TRBJ1-6, with D hard to call. V lost 5 bases to trimming and J lost 7 bases, with 12 bases between them. Germline assignment: CDR1 MNHEY and CDR2 SVGAGI. The CDR3 has 14 amino acids. CDR3 sequence (DNA): TGTGCCAGCAGTACCGGGGTCGAGAATTCACCCCTCCACTTT. This sequence encodes CASSTGVENSPLHF.